The 11 T cell receptor beta chains below come from one sample, sequenced in a study of beta chain features in type 1 diabetes. The study's findings and limits: Shortening that was moderate but significant affected the TCRB CDR3s of Type 1 diabetes patients in all four CD4+ subsets.

Antigen specificity for these receptors is unknown. The entirety of the isolated RNA underwent reverse transcription, so expressed TCRB transcripts were sequenced. Produced via immunoSEQ multiplex PCR; TCRdb's table is partial and in-frame only. The sample holds about 650,000 clones; around 12% are singletons and the top ten take 0.095% to 0.15%. The sample comprised naive CD4+ T cells from blood. Receptors were obtained from a man aged 25 to 45 with type 1 diabetes.

This chain connects TRBV25-1 to TRBJ2-2, with 7 nucleotides matching TRBD1. Germline CDR1 MGHDK, CDR2 SYGVNS. Trimming removed 0 bases from V and 0 bases from J; junction bases left unmatched: 4. This CDR3 is built from 17 residues. The CDR3, as DNA: TGTGCCAGCAGTGAATATAGTCAGGGGGCGAACACCGGGGAGCTGTTTTTT. Its protein product is CASSEYSQGANTGELFF.

This clone has more than one count but fewer than ten. V usage is TRBV5-6 and J usage is TRBJ1-2, with D perhaps matching TRBD1 (5 bases). Trimming shortened V by 4 bases and J by 4 bases, and 14 bases separated the two germline ends. The germline V gene has CDR1 SGHDT and CDR2 YYEEEE. The CDR3 sequence is 14 residues long. For the CDR3, the DNA is TGTGCCAGCAGCAAGGACATAATGTCCTATGGCTACACCTTC. Translating gives CASSKDIMSYGYTF.

This clone was detected only a few times. This rearrangement joins TRBV7-9 to TRBJ2-7, with TRBD1 identical over 10 bases. With 3 bases clipped from V and 5 bases from J, the junction kept 4 bases outside the gene matches. CDR3 length: 14 amino acids. Germline V gene data show CDR1 as SEHNR and CDR2 as FQNEAQ (reference sequence). The CDR3 coding sequence is TGTGCCAGCAGCTTCGGGACAGGGGACCACGAGCAGTACTTC. Its translation is CASSFGTGDHEQYF. Full variable domain (rest looked up from reference TRBV7-9 and TRBJ2-7): DTGVSQNPRHKITKRGQNVTFRCDPISEHNRLYWYRQTLGQGPEFLTYFQNEAQLEKSRLLSDRFSAERPKGSFSTLEIQRTEQGDSAMYLCASSFGTGDHEQYFGPGTRLTVT.

The sample holds a few counts of this clone. The rearrangement uses TRBV30 and TRBJ2-3; D ambiguous. V lost 0 bases, J lost 2 bases, and 12 bases lay in between. Per the germline V gene, CDR1 is GTSNPN and CDR2 is SVGIG (reference sequence). This CDR3 spans 15 amino acids. The CDR3 nucleotides read TGTGCCTGGAGTGTATTGTCGGTCCTCACAGATACGCAGTATTTT. It specifies CAWSVLSVLTDTQYF.

The CDR3 DNA reads TGTGCCAGCAGCTCAGGACAGGATCTCCCACTGTATAATTCACCCCTCCACTTT. Its translation is CASSSGQDLPLYNSPLHF. This chain links TRBV5-6 with TRBJ1-6; 7 bases fit TRBD1. The germline V gene has CDR1 SGHDT and CDR2 YYEEEE. The CDR3 has 18 amino acids. The V segment lost 3 bases and the J segment 4 bases; nucleotides outside the gene matches: 13.

This clone was seen a few times. The chain employs TRBV4-3 and TRBJ2-3, with 7 bases matching TRBD1. In germline, CDR1 is LGHNA, CDR2 YSLEER. The junction had 9 bases not matched to a gene; V was cut back by 4 bases and J by 5 bases. This CDR3 region has 15 residues. Here the CDR3 reads CASSPRTGRVDTQYF. The DNA of the CDR3 is TGCGCCAGCAGCCCTCGGACAGGACGCGTAGATACGCAGTATTTT.

This clone has only a few counts. The genes are TRBV9 and TRBJ2-1; 12 nucleotides line up with TRBD1. This CDR3 has 16 residues. Trimming at V came to 3 bases and at J to 6 bases, leaving 7 bases not matched to a gene. From germline, CDR1 is SGDLS and CDR2 YYNGEE. CDR3 DNA sequence: TGTGCCAGCAGCGCTCATCCGGGACAGGGGGCCAATGAGCAGTTCTTC. Residues: CASSAHPGQGANEQFF.

This chain links TRBV7-2 with TRBJ1-6; D possibly corresponds to TRBD1 (6 bases). Trimming left V 2 bases short and J 7 bases short, with 12 bases between. Germline CDR1 and CDR2: SGHTA and FQGNSA. The CDR3 consists of 15 residues. The CDR3 loop is CASSLITGKNSPLHF. The CDR3 nucleotides are TGTGCCAGCAGCTTAATCACAGGGAAAAATTCACCCCTCCACTTT.

J is TRBJ2-7 and V is TRBV9; D is undetermined. From germline, CDR1 is SGDLS and CDR2 YYNGEE. Trimming pared 0 bases from V and 5 bases from J, leaving 21 bases between. CDR3 length: 17 residues. This chain's CDR3 is CASSVAASSIPEHEQYF. The CDR3 bases are TGTGCCAGCAGCGTAGCCGCGTCCTCCATCCCAGAGCACGAGCAGTACTTC. Full variable domain (missing parts from reference TRBV9 and TRBJ2-7): DSGVTQTPKHLITATGQRVTLRCSPRSGDLSVYWYQQSLDQGLQFLIQYYNGEERAKGNILERFSAQQFPDLHSELNLSSLELGDSALYFCASSVAASSIPEHEQYFGPGTRLTVT.

In its sample, this clone was seen a few times. This chain joins TRBV7-2 and TRBJ2-7, with a possible D match to TRBD1 (5 bases). The V end was cut by 1 base, the J end by 0 bases, with 13 bases between. Germline V gives CDR1 SGHTA, CDR2 FQGNSA. The CDR3 contains 16 residues. CDR3 amino acids: CASSLGEPDNSYEQYF. The CDR3 DNA follows: TGTGCCAGCAGCTTAGGGGAACCGGACAACTCCTACGAGCAGTACTTC.

This sequence joins TRBV6-5 and TRBJ1-6; TRBD1 agrees at 8 bases. The ends lost 10 bases at V and 1 base at J; junction bases unmatched: 3. The CDR3 consists of 14 residues. Germline loops: CDR1 MNHEY, CDR2 SVGAGI. The CDR3, as DNA: TGTGCCACCCGGACAGGGTCCTATAATTCACCCCTCCACTTT. It specifies CATRTGSYNSPLHF.